Presented here are 5 T cell receptor beta chains from one specimen sequenced in a study of blood T cell repertoires in COVID-19. This table comes from immunoSEQ multiplex PCR, and its TCRdb copy is limited to in-frame clones, with some not included. The profile shows 400,000 to 450,000 clones, 70% to 90% of them singletons. The source material was peripheral blood. These receptor sequences come from a man aged 18-30 years with COVID-19, enrolled during active disease.

V and J are TRBV5-4 and TRBJ2-5; D call uncertain. Trimming pared 1 base from V and 5 bases from J, leaving 9 bases between. Germline-derived CDR1 and CDR2 are SGHNT and YYREEE (reference sequence). The CDR3 has 13 amino acids. CDR3 loop: CASSLPTAETQYF. The CDR3 DNA reads as TGTGCCAGCAGCTTGCCTACCGCGGAGACCCAGTACTTC. The full variable domain, rest sourced from reference TRBV5-4 and TRBJ2-5, is ETGVTQSPTHLIKTRGQQVTLRCSSQSGHNTVSWYQQALGQGPQFIFQYYREEENGRGNFPPRFSGLQFPNYSSELNVNALELDDSALYLCASSLPTAETQYFGPGTRLLVL.

This rearrangement joins TRBV6-5 to TRBJ1-5, with D perhaps matching TRBD1 (5 bases). The CDR3 has 15 amino acids. Between the trimmed V and J ends, which lost 4 bases and 3 bases, there was a span of 13 bases. Looked up from germline, CDR1 is MNHEY and CDR2 is SVGAGI. CDR3 nucleotide sequence: TGTGCCAGCAGTTCCAGAAGGGGACTCAATCAGCCCCAGCATTTT. This translates into CASSSRRGLNQPQHF.

The chain is built from TRBV19 and TRBJ2-3; 7 bases fit TRBD1. The CDR3 sequence is 21 residues long. After removal of 0 bases from V and 7 bases from J, the junction contained 25 bases not matched to a gene. Per germline, CDR1 LNHDA and CDR2 SQIVND (reference sequence). As DNA, the CDR3 is TGTGCCAGTAGTATAGAATCGCCAACGACAGGGTGGGCGGCACCTCCGAATACGCAGTATTTT. It yields the protein CASSIESPTTGWAAPPNTQYF.

The gene calls are TRBV20-1 and TRBJ2-3; no clear D gene. The CDR3 is 15 residues long. CDR1 DFQATT and CDR2 SNEGSKA come from the germline V gene (reference sequence). V was pared by 3 bases and J by 2 bases, with 15 bases between. The CDR3 reads CSASGQTTYTDTQYF. As DNA, the CDR3 is TGCAGTGCTAGTGGGCAGACAACCTACACAGATACGCAGTATTTT.

As DNA, the CDR3 is TGTGCCAGCAGCCCCGGGACTAGCGGATACGAGCAGTACTTC. Protein sequence: CASSPGTSGYEQYF. This chain joins TRBV7-6 and TRBJ2-7, with 11 bases aligning to TRBD2. There are 14 residues in the CDR3. CDR1 SGHVS and CDR2 FNYEAQ come from the germline V gene. The V gene end was trimmed by 5 bases and the J gene end by 4 bases; junction bases not matched to a gene: 4.